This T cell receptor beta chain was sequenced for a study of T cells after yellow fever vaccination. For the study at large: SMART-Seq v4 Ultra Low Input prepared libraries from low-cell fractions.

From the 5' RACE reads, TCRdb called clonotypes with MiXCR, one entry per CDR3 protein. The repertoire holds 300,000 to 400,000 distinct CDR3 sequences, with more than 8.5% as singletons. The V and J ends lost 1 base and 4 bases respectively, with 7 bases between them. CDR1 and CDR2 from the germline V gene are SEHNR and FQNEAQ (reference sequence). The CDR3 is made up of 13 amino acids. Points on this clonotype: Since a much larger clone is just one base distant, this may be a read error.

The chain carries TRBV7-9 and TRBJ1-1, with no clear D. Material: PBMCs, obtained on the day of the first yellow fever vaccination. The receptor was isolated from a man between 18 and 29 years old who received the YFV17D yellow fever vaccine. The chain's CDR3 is CASSLGEVTEAFF. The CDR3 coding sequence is TGTGCCAGCAGCTTAGGGGAGGTCACTGAAGCTTTCTTT.